This T cell receptor delta chain was observed in a study of gamma-delta chains in newborns, infants, children. Study details: Polyclonal expansion of innate γδ T cells after birth follows microbial exposure.

The CDR3 totals 18 residues. Per the germline V gene, CDR1 is GEAIGNYY and CDR2 is EKD. Trimming took 0 bases from V and 1 from J; bases not matched to a gene: 7. TCRdb re-identified clones in the reads via CATT. The top ten hold 4.4% of the sample, which has 9,200 or so delta-chain clones, roughly 20% seen once. In its sample, this clone was seen a few times. What was sequenced was blood. The sequence came from a child who was a newborn, infant or young child, either healthy, febrile or measles-vaccinated (not recorded which). The chain combines TRDV2 with TRDJ1; TRDD3 aligns across 13 bases. The CDR3 bases are TGTGCCTGTGACACCCTCCTTACTGGGGGATACGGCACCGATAAACTCATCTTT. It is translated as CACDTLLTGGYGTDKLIF.